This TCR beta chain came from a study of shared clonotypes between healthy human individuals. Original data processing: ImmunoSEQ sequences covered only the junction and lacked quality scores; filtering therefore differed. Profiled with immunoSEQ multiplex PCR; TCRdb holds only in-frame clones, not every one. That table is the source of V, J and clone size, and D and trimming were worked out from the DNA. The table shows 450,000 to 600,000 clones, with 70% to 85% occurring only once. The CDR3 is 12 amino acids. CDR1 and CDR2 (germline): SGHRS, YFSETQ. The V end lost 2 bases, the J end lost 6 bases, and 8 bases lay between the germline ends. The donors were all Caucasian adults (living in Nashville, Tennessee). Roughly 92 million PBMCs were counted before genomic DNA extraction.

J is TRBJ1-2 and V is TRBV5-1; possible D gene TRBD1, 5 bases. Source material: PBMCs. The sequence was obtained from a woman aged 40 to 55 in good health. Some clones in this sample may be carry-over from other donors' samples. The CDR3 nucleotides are TGCGCCAGCAGCTTTGCGGGGGATGGCTACACCTTC. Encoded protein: CASSFAGDGYTF. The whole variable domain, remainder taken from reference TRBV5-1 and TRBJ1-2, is KAGVTQTPRYLIKTRGQQVTLSCSPISGHRSVSWYQQTPGQGLQFLFEYFSETQRNKGNFPGRFSGRQFSNSRSEMNVSTLELGDSALYLCASSFAGDGYTFGSGTRLTVV.